This T cell receptor beta chain was obtained from a study of T-cell memory formation after mild COVID-19 (dated by TCRdb to about 2021). Looking at the study overall: Most TCR sequence clusters were specific to one of the two donors. In two donors, T-cell clones that expanded and contracted after mild COVID-19 were followed by sequencing TCRalpha and TCRbeta repertoires longitudinally. The cohort was made up of two young adult volunteers, one female and one male, who were previously healthy.

Remarks on this clonotype: Its antigen is unknown. Base quality data are lacking; no much larger clone is found one base away.

Spanning cysteine to phenylalanine, the CDR3 consists of 13 amino acids. The DNA shown is the 39-base CDR3, in frame from base 1. CDR1 is given as MNHEY and CDR2 as SMNVEV, both from the germline V gene (reference sequence). Deletion took 10 bases off V and 0 bases off J, with a span of 12 bases between the germline ends. Sequencing relied on an Illumina NovaSeq 6000. Using 5'RACE with constant-segment primers, TCRalpha and TCRbeta cDNA libraries were constructed, with sample barcodes and unique molecular identifiers added in the process. Trizol reagent was used to extract RNA from every sample. The libraries were amplified in two PCR steps, and the second step added a second sample barcode and Illumina TruSeq adapters. Sequencing of the libraries was done on an Illumina NovaSeq, producing 2 x 150 bp paired-end reads. In the original analysis: With migec v1.2.7, reads were demultiplexed and then collapsed into UMI-guided consensus sequences. Using mixcr v2.1.11, UMI consensuses were aligned to TRA and TRB V and J templates and then assembled into clonotypes. A clonotype was counted as expanded or contracted only if both edgeR and NoisET called the change significant, with noise models trained on biological replicates. For edgeR calls, the cutoffs were a false discovery rate-adjusted p below 0.01 and a log2 fold-change threshold of 1. As an exploratory analysis of dynamics, max-normalized trajectories of the 1000 most abundant clonotypes were examined by PCA with hierarchical clustering. Separately sequenced CD4+ and CD8+ repertoires were used to assign the CD4 or CD8 phenotype of responding clones. TCRdb handled the public reads itself, with Q25 trimming in fastp and clone calling in MiXCR, and kept productive beta chains. Each CDR3 protein gets just one entry, which takes the most common genes and DNA from the rows behind it. These V and J calls are TCRdb output, not the study's own analysis. The sample has roughly 89,000 distinct CDR3 sequences on record, about an eighth of them singletons. The ten largest clones take up 25% to 35% of the sample.

What the authors observed across the whole study: From day 15 to 85, contracting clones showed balanced CD4/CD8 phenotypes, whereas a second wave of clones that expanded from day 15 to 37 leaned towards CD4+. Only two mild cases were covered in the study, and larger cohorts including severe cases with pre-infection samples were considered necessary. Some responding clones were detected in pre-infection memory, suggesting pre-existing cross-reactive memory T cells joined the SARS-CoV-2 response. The second-wave clones that peaked on day 37 were not confirmed to be SARS-CoV-2 specific. Contracting CD4+ clones appeared mostly in the CM and EM memory subsets, whereas CD8+ clones were enriched in EMRA.

Ficoll-Paque density gradient centrifugation was used to isolate PBMCs. This receptor was taken from an adult woman who had mild COVID-19 (a few samples of this study predate the infection). The sample titles of this study are shuffled in the database, so cell type and time point are left out; the donor was told from shared clones. The sample comprised PBMCs or a T cell subset sorted from them (not recorded which). Rearrangement joined TRBV27 to TRBJ2-5, with the D gene not confidently named. The bases read TGTGCCACCCACGATGCGTACCAAGAGACCCAGTACTTC. This is translated as CATHDAYQETQYF.